The 12 T cell receptor beta chains presented below share a single source sample, sequenced in a study of tumor-infiltrating lymphocytes in oesophageal squamous cell carcinoma (dated by TCRdb to 2016 to 2017). Library preparation was by PCR. The instrument was an Illumina HiSeq 2000. TCRdb's own reprocessing of the public reads used fastp at Q25 and MiXCR and kept productive beta chains. Rows with one shared CDR3 protein collapse into an entry with the most common genes and DNA. The sample contains 15,000 to 20,000 distinct CDR3 sequences, approximately 39% of them found a single time. Clones ranked in the top ten supply less than 45% of the sample. The sequenced material came from esophageal tumor tissue. All receptors derive from a male donor with esophageal squamous cell carcinoma.

For this clonotype: This may be a read error, as it is one base from a much larger clone. The V gene is TRBV9, the J gene TRBJ2-7, with 12 nucleotides matching TRBD2. The CDR3 consists of 16 residues. The junction had 12 bases not matched to a gene; V was cut back by 4 bases and J by 7 bases. Per germline, CDR1 SGDLS and CDR2 YYNGEE. CDR3 DNA sequence: TGTGCCAGCAGCTCCCGGACTAGCGGGGTAGCCAATGAGCAGTACTTC. This codes for CASSSRTSGVANEQYF.

The rearrangement links TRBV7-2 to TRBJ1-2, with D uncertain. CDR3 length: 14 amino acids. V shed 4 bases and J shed 4 bases, with 13 bases lying between them. Germline CDR1 reads SGHTA; CDR2 reads FQGNSA. CDR3 sequence reads: CASSYPGRSYGYTF. The CDR3 DNA reads as TGTGCCAGCAGCTATCCAGGCCGGTCCTATGGCTACACCTTC.

J is TRBJ2-3 and V is TRBV7-8, with D hard to call. With 1 base removed from V and 0 bases from J, the gap between germline ends came to 11 bases. This CDR3 is 16 amino acids long. Germline CDR1 reads SGHVS; CDR2 reads FQNEAQ. CDR3: CASSLGAGLSTDTQYF. CDR3 DNA sequence: TGTGCCAGCAGCTTAGGAGCAGGCCTAAGCACAGATACGCAGTATTTT.

Of note for this clonotype: One end of the junction is discordant with germline, which a read error may explain. This chain connects TRBV6-1 to TRBJ2-3; D tentatively reads TRBD1 or TRBD2 (5 bases each). The germline gives CDR1 MNHNS, CDR2 SASEGT. The CDR3 sequence is 12 residues long. For the CDR3, the DNA is TGTACCAGCAGTTCAGGGTGGGAGACCCAGTATTTT. Its protein is CTSSSGWETQYF.

In this sample, this clonotype turned up many times. Its ends do not fully match the called genes, so a read error is possible. This sequence joins TRBV24-1 and TRBJ2-1; tentatively, D is TRBD2 (5 bases). The J call may be faulty, since TRBJ2-7 better matches the DNA end. The CDR3 is 15 amino acids. From germline, CDR1 is KGHDR and CDR2 SFDVKD. DNA of the CDR3: TGTGCCACCAGTGAAACCGGACTGACCTCCAACGAGCAGTACTTC. Encoded protein: CATSETGLTSNEQYF.

This clonotype was seen at least ten times. The rearrangement uses TRBV6-6 and TRBJ1-6; weak D call: TRBD1 (6 bases). Germline CDR1 reads MNHNY; CDR2 reads SVGAGI (reference sequence). Trimming removed 2 bases from V and 7 bases from J, with 12 bases in between. The length of the CDR3 is 15 residues. In DNA, the CDR3 is TGTGCCAGCAGTTACGGGGGGGGGCTGAATTCACCCCTCCACTTT. Translating it yields CASSYGGGLNSPLHF.

The chain joins TRBV20-1 to TRBJ1-5; D unresolved. The CDR3 contains 14 residues. Trimming left V 5 bases short and J 5 bases short, with 16 bases between. Germline CDR1 and CDR2: DFQATT and SNEGSKA (reference sequence). CDR3 protein: CSAPTPLYDQPQHF. DNA for the CDR3: TGCAGTGCTCCCACACCACTATACGATCAGCCCCAGCATTTT.

This clonotype was seen just once. The chain employs TRBV11-1 and TRBJ2-7, with 10 bases identical to TRBD2. TRBJ2-5 matches the DNA end more closely, so the J call is doubtful. Per the germline V gene, CDR1 is SGHAT and CDR2 is FQDESV (reference sequence). This CDR3 has 14 amino acids. CDR3 in DNA: TGTGCCAACCACCCGACTAGCGGGCAAGAGACCCAGTACTTC. This codes for CANHPTSGQETQYF.

This clonotype has just a few counts. The rearrangement links TRBV7-6 to TRBJ2-1; the match to TRBD2 covers 9 bases. The germline CDR1 and CDR2 sequences are SGHVS and FNYEAQ. The CDR3 runs to 17 residues. After removal of 3 bases from V and 7 bases from J, the junction contained 13 bases not matched to a gene. CDR3 sequence reads: CASSLGFWRGGSNEQFF. The CDR3 DNA reads TGTGCCAGCAGCTTGGGATTCTGGCGGGGGGGCTCAAATGAGCAGTTCTTC.

The chain employs TRBV7-8 and TRBJ1-6, with D perhaps TRBD1 (5 bases). This CDR3 has 15 amino acids. Germline CDR1 SGHVS, CDR2 FQNEAQ. The germline V and J ends were trimmed by 1 base and 4 bases, with 8 bases remaining between them. CDR3 nucleotide sequence: TGTGCCAGCAGCTTAGGGGGGACTTATAATTCACCCCTCCACTTT. Translating gives CASSLGGTYNSPLHF.

This clonotype was detected many times. Its ends do not fully match the called genes, so a read error is possible. The chain has TRBV6-1 and TRBJ2-7, with a possible D match to TRBD2 (5 bases). The V gene's germline CDR1 is MNHNS and CDR2 SASEGT. This CDR3 contains 15 residues. CDR3 region: CASSLFGVYNSPLHF. CDR3 DNA: TGTGCCAGCAGCTTATTCGGGGTGTATAATTCACCCCTCCACTTC.

This clonotype was picked up many times. This rearrangement joins TRBV7-9 to TRBJ1-2; 8 positions agree with TRBD1. Germline V CDR1 and CDR2: SEHNR, FQNEAQ (reference sequence). The CDR3 loop spans 14 amino acids. The V gene end was trimmed by 5 bases and the J gene end by 8 bases; junction bases not matched to a gene: 10. CDR3 sequence (DNA): TGTGCCAGCAGCCCCCCGGACAGGGCAAAGGGCTACACCTTC. Protein: CASSPPDRAKGYTF.